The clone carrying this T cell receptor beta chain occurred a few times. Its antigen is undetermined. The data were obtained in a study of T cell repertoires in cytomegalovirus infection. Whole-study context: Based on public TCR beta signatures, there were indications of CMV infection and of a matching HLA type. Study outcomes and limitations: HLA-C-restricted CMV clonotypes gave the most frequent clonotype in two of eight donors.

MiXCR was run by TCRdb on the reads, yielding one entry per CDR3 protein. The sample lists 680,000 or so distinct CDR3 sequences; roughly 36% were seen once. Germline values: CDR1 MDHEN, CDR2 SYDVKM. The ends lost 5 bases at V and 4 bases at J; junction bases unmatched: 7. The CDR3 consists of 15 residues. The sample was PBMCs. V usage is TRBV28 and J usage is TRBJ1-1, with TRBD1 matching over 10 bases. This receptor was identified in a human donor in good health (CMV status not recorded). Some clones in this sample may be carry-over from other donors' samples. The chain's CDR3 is CASSTPGQGSTEAFF. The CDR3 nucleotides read TGTGCCAGCAGTACCCCGGGACAGGGGTCCACTGAAGCTTTCTTT.